One sample yielded the 2 T cell receptor beta chains listed below, sequenced in a study of low-dose radiotherapy and immunotherapy resistance in tumors. Alpha and beta chains were covered, as first-strand cDNA relied on TRAV- and TRBV-specific primers. It was with a constant-region primer and a V-primer adapter that TCRs were amplified over around 18 PCR cycles. TCRdb re-analysed the reads in MiXCR, keeping a single row per CDR3 protein. Of tens of thousands of distinct CDR3 sequences listed, about 25% were seen once; the top ten hold 10%. The time point is: after trial treatment. Specified treatment: LDRT plus nivolumab, ipilimumab, low-dose cyclophosphamide and aspirin (RACIN trial). This specimen consisted of PBMCs, obtained after low-dose radiotherapy plus immunotherapy. The receptors derive from a male donor with prostate cancer.

This clonotype has a handful of counts. A far more abundant clone sits one base away, making this likely a read error. This sequence joins TRBV5-8 and TRBJ1-6, with no clear D. CDR3 length: 17 residues. Germline assignment: CDR1 SGHTS and CDR2 YDEGEE. The CDR3 protein is CASSRAAGSSYYSPLHF. CDR3 sequence (DNA): TGTGCCAGCAGCCGAGCAGCGGGGAGCTCCTATTATTCACCCCTCCACTTT.

Many counts were recorded for this clonotype. The chain recombines TRBV6-4 with TRBJ1-2, with a possible D match to TRBD1 (6 bases). The CDR3 length is 14 residues. The V end was cut by 3 bases, the J end by 4 bases, with 12 bases between. Per germline, CDR1 MRHNA and CDR2 SNTAGT. In DNA form, the CDR3 reads TGTGCCAGCAGTGAAGGAGGGACACGCTATGGCTACACCTTC. This encodes CASSEGGTRYGYTF.